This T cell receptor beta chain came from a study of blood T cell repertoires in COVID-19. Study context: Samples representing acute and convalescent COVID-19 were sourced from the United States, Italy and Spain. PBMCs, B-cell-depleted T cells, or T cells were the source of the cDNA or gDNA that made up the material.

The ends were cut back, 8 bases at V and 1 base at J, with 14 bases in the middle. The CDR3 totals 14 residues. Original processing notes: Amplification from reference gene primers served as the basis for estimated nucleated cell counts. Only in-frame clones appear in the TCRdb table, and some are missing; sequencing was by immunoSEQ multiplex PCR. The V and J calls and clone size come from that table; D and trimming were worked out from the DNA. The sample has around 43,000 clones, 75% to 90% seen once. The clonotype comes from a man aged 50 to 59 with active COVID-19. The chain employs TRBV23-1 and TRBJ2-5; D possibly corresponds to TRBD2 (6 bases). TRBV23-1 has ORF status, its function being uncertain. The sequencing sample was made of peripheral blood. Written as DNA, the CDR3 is TGCGCCAGCCGACTGGGACTTCTCCAAGAGACCCAGTACTTC. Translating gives CASRLGLLQETQYF.